These 29 T cell receptor beta chains were sequenced from one sample in a study of T-cell reconstitution after alpha-beta-depleted transplantation in children. Unique molecular identifiers featured in how the TCRbeta library was prepared. MiXCR, run by TCRdb on the PCR reads, gives a single entry per CDR3 protein. The sample lists about 200,000 distinct CDR3 sequences; approximately 6% were seen once. This specimen was PBMCs, taken before TCRalphabeta/CD19-depleted stem cell transplant. The receptors here all came from a girl under three years old with combined immunodeficiency, due to receive a stem cell transplant.

There are many counts of this clonotype. The gene calls are TRBV29-1 and TRBJ2-1; D is ambiguous. Trimming removed 7 bases from V and 0 bases from J, with 10 bases in between. The CDR3 extends over 13 amino acids. Looked up from germline, CDR1 is SQVTM and CDR2 is ANQGSEA. The CDR3: CSATGYSYNEQFF. The CDR3 coding sequence is TGCAGCGCAACTGGATACTCCTACAATGAGCAGTTCTTC.

On this clonotype: An end of the junction does not agree with germline; a read error may underlie this. The gene calls are TRBV4-1 and TRBJ2-5; 9 bases match TRBD2. The CDR3 runs 12 residues. Germline-derived CDR1 and CDR2 are MGHRA and YSYEKL. CDR3 loop: CASSQGSGRTSF. CDR3 DNA: TGCGCCAGCAGCCAAGGGAGCGGGAGGACGAGTTTC.

At least ten counts were recorded for this clonotype. V and J are TRBV29-1 and TRBJ2-1; possibly TRBD2 for D (5 bases). CDR3 length equals 13 residues. The V and J ends lost 1 base and 8 bases respectively, with 12 bases between them. Germline CDR1 SQVTM, CDR2 ANQGSEA. The CDR3 loop reads CSVEGSSRDEQFF. CDR3 sequence (DNA): TGCAGCGTTGAAGGGTCTTCGAGGGATGAGCAGTTCTTC.

This clonotype came up many times. This sequence joins TRBV15 and TRBJ1-1; D is unclear. V was cut by 3 bases and J by 3 bases, with 14 bases left in between. Per the germline V gene, CDR1 is LNHNV and CDR2 is YYDKDF (reference sequence). This CDR3 is 15 amino acids long. The CDR3 region has the DNA TGTGCCACCAGCAGCCTATCCGTGGATCACACTGAAGCTTTCTTT. This gives the protein CATSSLSVDHTEAFF.

This clonotype was seen many times. V is TRBV20-1 and J is TRBJ2-5; TRBD1 matches at 10 bases. Germline CDR1 is DFQATT and CDR2 is SNEGSKA (reference sequence). CDR3 length equals 14 residues. With 8 bases clipped from V and 2 bases from J, the junction kept 8 bases outside the gene matches. As DNA, the CDR3 is TGCAGTACACGCCGGGACAGGGGACAAGAGACCCAGTACTTC. Translating gives CSTRRDRGQETQYF.

This clonotype was recorded at least ten times. The J gene is TRBJ2-3, the V gene TRBV5-1; D unresolved. There are 13 residues in the CDR3. Germline values: CDR1 SGHRS, CDR2 YFSETQ. V lost 0 bases, J lost 0 bases, and 2 bases lay in between. CDR3 residues: CASSLDSTDTQYF. As DNA, the CDR3 is TGCGCCAGCAGCTTGGACAGCACAGATACGCAGTATTTT.

This clonotype came up a few times. The chain has TRBV7-8 and TRBJ2-1, with D tentatively TRBD2 (6 bases). The germline V and J ends were trimmed by 1 base and 8 bases, with 18 bases remaining between them. This CDR3 contains 16 residues. CDR1 is SGHVS and CDR2 is FQNEAQ in the germline V gene. DNA of the CDR3: TGTGCCAGCAGCTTAGGTTTTTCGATGGCGGGACATGAGCAGTTCTTC. It codes for CASSLGFSMAGHEQFF.

The table lists this clonotype with many counts. This chain connects TRBV5-1 to TRBJ2-7; 15 bases are a match to TRBD2. The CDR3 is 17 amino acids. V was pared by 4 bases and J by 5 bases, with 10 bases of the junction left unmatched. Germline V gives CDR1 SGHRS, CDR2 YFSETQ. For the CDR3, the DNA is TGCGCCAGCAGCACCGGGACTAGCGGGAGGTTAATCCACGAGCAGTACTTC. The encoded protein is CASSTGTSGRLIHEQYF.

This clonotype occurred many times. J is TRBJ2-4 and V is TRBV20-1; the match to TRBD2 covers 8 bases. CDR3 length equals 13 residues. V was pared by 6 bases and J by 3 bases, with 4 bases of the junction left unmatched. CDR1 is DFQATT, CDR2 SNEGSKA, per germline (reference sequence). CDR3 DNA sequence: TGCAGTGCCGGGGGGGAGTTCAAAAACATTCAGTACTTC. This gives the protein CSAGGEFKNIQYF.

This clonotype came up many times. The chain couples TRBV5-1 to TRBJ2-1; TRBD2 matches 7 bases. J was trimmed by 5 bases and V by 2 bases; bases with no gene match: 4. The CDR3 is made up of 14 amino acids. CDR1 is SGHRS, CDR2 YFSETQ, per germline. The CDR3 nucleotides read TGCGCCAGCAGCTTATGGGGAGGGGACAATGAGCAGTTCTTC. Encoded protein: CASSLWGGDNEQFF. The full variable domain, rest sourced from reference TRBV5-1 and TRBJ2-1, is KAGVTQTPRYLIKTRGQQVTLSCSPISGHRSVSWYQQTPGQGLQFLFEYFSETQRNKGNFPGRFSGRQFSNSRSEMNVSTLELGDSALYLCASSLWGGDNEQFFGPGTRLTVL.

The table lists this clonotype with many counts. The CDR3: CASSSRLEVYNEQFF. The DNA for the CDR3 is TGTGCCAGCAGTTCCCGACTAGAGGTTTACAATGAGCAGTTCTTC. The chain links TRBV7-6 to TRBJ2-1, with D possibly matching TRBD2 (6 bases). Germline CDR1 is SGHVS and CDR2 is FNYEAQ. The CDR3 runs 15 residues. Trimming took 6 bases from V and 4 from J, leaving 16 bases between them.

This clonotype was detected ten times or more. The V gene is TRBV29-1, the J gene TRBJ1-2; D is undetermined. Trimming left V 1 base short and J 4 bases short, with 7 bases between. The CDR3 runs 12 residues. Looked up from germline, CDR1 is SQVTM and CDR2 is ANQGSEA. CDR3 DNA: TGCAGCGTTGAAGTCACTTTCTATGGCTACACCTTC. It specifies CSVEVTFYGYTF. Variable domain in full (rest from reference TRBV29-1 and TRBJ1-2): SAVISQKPSRDICQRGTSLTIQCQVDSQVTMMFWYRQQPGQSLTLIATANQGSEATYESGFVIDKFPISRPNLTFSTLTVSNMSPEDSSIYLCSVEVTFYGYTFGSGTRLTVV.

V gene TRBV7-8 combines with J gene TRBJ2-5, with D possibly TRBD2 on 5 matching bases. This CDR3 comprises 16 residues. With 2 bases removed from V and 7 bases from J, the gap between germline ends came to 20 bases. Germline V gene data show CDR1 as SGHVS and CDR2 as FQNEAQ. Written as DNA, the CDR3 is TGTGCCAGCAGCTTAAATGAGGGATTGAGACGGGTGACCCAGTACTTC. Its translation is CASSLNEGLRRVTQYF.

This clonotype was observed at least ten times. The rearrangement joins TRBV12-3 or TRBV12-4 to TRBJ2-5; no firm D call. V was pared by 6 bases and J by 7 bases, with 24 bases between. The CDR3 contains 16 residues. The CDR3, as DNA: TGTGCCAGCAGCCTGCAAGCCCCGAAGTTCCCCGGGACCCAGTACTTC. Translating it yields CASSLQAPKFPGTQYF.

This clonotype showed up many times. The chain combines TRBV2 with TRBJ1-5, with 8 bases aligning to TRBD1. The CDR3 extends over 17 amino acids. CDR1 is SNHLY and CDR2 is FYNNEI in the germline V gene. V dropped 6 bases and J dropped 0; count of bases not matched to a gene: 10. The CDR3 spells CASSDGTGAYSNQPQHF. CDR3 DNA sequence: TGTGCCAGCAGCGATGGGACAGGAGCTTATAGCAATCAGCCCCAGCATTTT.

At least ten counts were recorded for this clonotype. The chain has TRBV2 and TRBJ2-7, with 11 bases fitting TRBD2. The CDR3 is made up of 15 amino acids. Germline CDR1 is SNHLY and CDR2 is FYNNEI. V lost 6 bases and J lost 2; bases outside the gene matches: 6. CDR3: CASRGGLAGPYEQYF. The CDR3 region has the DNA TGTGCCAGCAGGGGCGGACTAGCGGGTCCCTACGAGCAGTACTTC.

Only a few counts were recorded for this clonotype. The chain combines TRBV19 with TRBJ2-2; 7 bases match TRBD1. V dropped 4 bases and J dropped 0; count of bases not matched to a gene: 5. This CDR3 is built from 16 residues. Germline V CDR1 and CDR2: LNHDA, SQIVND (reference sequence). The CDR3 nucleotides are TGTGCCAGTAGTAAAGACAGGGTTTCGAACACCGGGGAGCTGTTTTTT. Translating gives CASSKDRVSNTGELFF.

This chain connects TRBV5-1 to TRBJ2-7; tentative D call: TRBD1 (5 bases). The germline V and J ends were trimmed by 0 bases and 0 bases, with 16 bases remaining between them. Germline assignment: CDR1 SGHRS and CDR2 YFSETQ. This CDR3 contains 17 residues. CDR3 in amino acids: CASSLGLGASSSYEQYF. The CDR3 region has the DNA TGCGCCAGCAGCTTGGGCTTAGGGGCCTCGAGCTCCTACGAGCAGTACTTC. Full variable domain (rest looked up from reference TRBV5-1 and TRBJ2-7): KAGVTQTPRYLIKTRGQQVTLSCSPISGHRSVSWYQQTPGQGLQFLFEYFSETQRNKGNFPGRFSGRQFSNSRSEMNVSTLELGDSALYLCASSLGLGASSSYEQYFGPGTRLTVT.

The V call is TRBV24-1, the J call TRBJ2-3; D unresolved. CDR1 is KGHDR and CDR2 is SFDVKD in the germline V gene. Trimming pared 9 bases from V and 0 bases from J, leaving 9 bases between. The length of the CDR3 is 13 residues. CDR3 protein: CATSTDSTDTQYF. DNA for the CDR3: TGTGCCACCTCAACTGACAGCACAGATACGCAGTATTTT.

This clonotype was seen repeatedly, ten times or more. The chain combines TRBV4-2 with TRBJ1-2; D is perhaps TRBD1 (5 bases). V lost 2 bases and J lost 4, with 17 bases in between. CDR3 length: 16 residues. Germline assignment: CDR1 LGHNA and CDR2 YNFKEQ. Written as DNA, the CDR3 is TGTGCCAGCAGCCAATCTAGACAGAACGGGAGCTATGGCTACACCTTC. This codes for CASSQSRQNGSYGYTF.

This clonotype has at least ten counts. This chain uses TRBV7-8 with TRBJ2-1; no clear D. The V gene's germline CDR1 is SGHVS and CDR2 FQNEAQ. CDR3 length: 16 residues. Trimming took off 8 bases at V and 4 bases at J, with 21 bases between the two ends. The CDR3 region is CASFQGWVELYNEQFF. The CDR3 DNA reads TGTGCCAGCTTCCAAGGGTGGGTAGAGCTATACAATGAGCAGTTCTTC. Full variable domain (remainder filled in from reference TRBV7-8 and TRBJ2-1): GAGVSQSPRYKVAKRGQDVALRCDPISGHVSLFWYQQALGQGPEFLTYFQNEAQLDKSGLPSDRFFAERPEGSVSTLKIQRTQQEDSAVYLCASFQGWVELYNEQFFGPGTRLTVL.

This clonotype has ten or more counts. The chain carries TRBV7-8 and TRBJ2-1; 11 positions match TRBD2. This CDR3 comprises 19 residues. Germline values: CDR1 SGHVS, CDR2 FQNEAQ. The trim removed 5 bases at V and 2 bases at J, leaving 14 bases unmatched. This chain's CDR3 is CASSPGSGRASKTYNEQFF. The CDR3 DNA sequence: TGTGCCAGCAGCCCCGGTAGCGGGAGGGCCAGTAAAACCTACAATGAGCAGTTCTTC.

This clonotype has a count of ten or more. V and J are TRBV7-2 and TRBJ2-3, with TRBD2 identical over 10 bases. This CDR3 region has 17 residues. With 1 base clipped from V and 6 bases from J, the junction kept 10 bases outside the gene matches. Germline V lookup: CDR1 SGHTA, CDR2 FQGNSA. The CDR3 nucleotides read TGTGCCAGCAGCTTAGTCCCAGCTAGCGGGAGTGGGGATACGCAGTATTTT. Translated, it gives CASSLVPASGSGDTQYF.

This clonotype showed up many times. The chain employs TRBV3-1 and TRBJ2-2; 9 bases line up with TRBD1. The ends lost 5 bases at V and 5 bases at J; junction bases unmatched: 15. Germline V gene sequence: CDR1 LGHDT, CDR2 YNNKEL (reference sequence). This CDR3 has 18 residues. CDR3 in amino acids: CASSSMPRGTGKTGELFF. The CDR3 coding sequence is TGTGCCAGCAGCTCCATGCCCAGAGGGACAGGGAAAACCGGGGAGCTGTTTTTT.

This clonotype has at least ten counts. V gene TRBV4-2 combines with J gene TRBJ2-1; tentatively, D is TRBD1 (6 bases). Germline CDR1 is LGHNA and CDR2 is YNFKEQ. CDR3 length: 14 amino acids. Trimming took 4 bases from V and 3 from J, leaving 10 bases between them. DNA of the CDR3: TGTGCCAGCAGCCCCCGGGACATCTACAATGAGCAGTTCTTC. It codes for CASSPRDIYNEQFF.

This clonotype was counted at least ten times. The V gene is TRBV7-9, the J gene TRBJ2-3; no definite D call. The V gene's germline CDR1 is SEHNR and CDR2 FQNEAQ (reference sequence). V lost 1 base to trimming and J lost 6 bases, with 20 bases between them. The CDR3 is 17 residues long. In nucleotides, the CDR3 is TGTGCCAGCAGCTTAGGCTTTACGACTTCCCCCGCGGATACGCAGTATTTT. Encoded protein: CASSLGFTTSPADTQYF.

This clonotype has a count of ten or more. The chain employs TRBV24-1 and TRBJ2-3, with 10 bases aligning to TRBD1. Unmatched junction bases numbered 6, after V lost 10 bases and J lost 6 bases. The CDR3 is made up of 13 amino acids. Germline CDR1 is KGHDR and CDR2 is SFDVKD. CDR3: CATTGGSVDTQYF. In DNA form, the CDR3 reads TGTGCCACGACAGGGGGCTCGGTGGATACGCAGTATTTT.

This clonotype was seen at least ten times. The rearrangement uses TRBV4-3 and TRBJ2-1, with D hard to call. Looked up from germline, CDR1 is LGHNA and CDR2 is YSLEER. V was shortened by 4 bases and J by 9 bases, with 25 bases between the two germline ends. The CDR3 extends over 17 amino acids. CDR3 DNA sequence: TGCGCCAGCAGCCCCCAGCCCGCAAGGGTCAATTTCGGTGAGCAGTTCTTC. Translation gives CASSPQPARVNFGEQFF.

This clonotype was seen many times. This chain joins TRBV12-3 or TRBV12-4 and TRBJ1-1, with unresolved D. Trimming took 7 bases from V and 4 from J, leaving 16 bases between them. This CDR3 is built from 14 residues. The CDR3 DNA is TGTGCCAGCACCTTCGTGTCTGAGACCACTGAAGCTTTCTTT. Translation: CASTFVSETTEAFF.